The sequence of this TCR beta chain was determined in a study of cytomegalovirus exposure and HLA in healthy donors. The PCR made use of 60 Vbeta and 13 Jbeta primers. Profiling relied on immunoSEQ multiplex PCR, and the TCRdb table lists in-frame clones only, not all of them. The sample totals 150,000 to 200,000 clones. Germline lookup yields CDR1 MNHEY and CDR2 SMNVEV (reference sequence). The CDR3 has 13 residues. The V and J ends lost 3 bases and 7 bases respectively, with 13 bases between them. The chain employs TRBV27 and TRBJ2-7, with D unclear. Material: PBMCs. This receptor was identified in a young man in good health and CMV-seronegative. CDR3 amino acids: CASSFSTPGEQYF. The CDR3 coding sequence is TGTGCCAGCAGTTTTTCGACCCCGGGTGAGCAGTACTTC.